The sequence of this TCR beta chain was determined in a study of blood T cell repertoires in COVID-19. About the study: The study drew acute and convalescent COVID-19 samples from the United States, Italy and Spain. The cDNA or gDNA used as material had been derived from T cells, B-cell-depleted T cells, or PBMCs.

The CDR3 covers 14 residues. Per the germline V gene, CDR1 is MNHNY and CDR2 is SVGAGI (reference sequence). Trimming cost V 6 bases and J 3 bases, with 14 bases left between them. In the authors' workflow: Scientists estimated how many nucleated cells there were by amplifying reference gene primers. This table comes from immunoSEQ multiplex PCR, and its TCRdb copy is limited to in-frame clones, with some not included. V, J and clone size are taken as reported in that table, and D and trimming were inferred from the DNA itself. The data hold 110,000 to 150,000 clones, with around 82% observed a single time.

Material for sequencing was peripheral blood. The chain couples TRBV6-6 to TRBJ1-1, with D possibly matching TRBD1 (6 bases). This TCR came from a man between 60 and 70 years old with acute or convalescent COVID-19. This chain's CDR3 is CASSRGGSDTEAFF. CDR3 sequence (DNA): TGTGCCAGCAGCCGGGGGGGCTCGGACACTGAAGCTTTCTTT.